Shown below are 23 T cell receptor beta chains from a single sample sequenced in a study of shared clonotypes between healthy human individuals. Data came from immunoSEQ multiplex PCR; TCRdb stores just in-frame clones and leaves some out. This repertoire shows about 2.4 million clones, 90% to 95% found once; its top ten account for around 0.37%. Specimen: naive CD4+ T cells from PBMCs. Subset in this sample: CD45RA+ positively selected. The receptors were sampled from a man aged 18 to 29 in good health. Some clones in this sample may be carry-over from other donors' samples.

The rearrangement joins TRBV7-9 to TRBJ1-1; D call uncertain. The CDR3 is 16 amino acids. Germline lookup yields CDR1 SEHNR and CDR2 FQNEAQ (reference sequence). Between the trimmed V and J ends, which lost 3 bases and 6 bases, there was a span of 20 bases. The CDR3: CASSFTEWGGKAEAFF. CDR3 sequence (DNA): TGTGCCAGCAGCTTCACAGAATGGGGAGGGAAGGCTGAAGCTTTCTTT.

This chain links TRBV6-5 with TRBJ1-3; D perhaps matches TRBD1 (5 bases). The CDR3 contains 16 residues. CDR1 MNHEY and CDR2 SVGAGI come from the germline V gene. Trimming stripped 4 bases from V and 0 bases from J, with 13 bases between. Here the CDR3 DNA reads TGTGCCAGCAGTTCCCCGGGACCGACCTCTGGAAACACCATATATTTT. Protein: CASSSPGPTSGNTIYF.

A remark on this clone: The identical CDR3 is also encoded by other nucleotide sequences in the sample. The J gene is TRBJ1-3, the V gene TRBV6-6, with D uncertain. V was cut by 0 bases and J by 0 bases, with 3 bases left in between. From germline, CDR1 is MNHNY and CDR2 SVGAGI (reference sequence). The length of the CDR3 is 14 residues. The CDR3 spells CASSYSGSGNTIYF. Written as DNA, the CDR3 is TGTGCCAGCAGTTACTCTGGCTCTGGAAACACCATATATTTT.

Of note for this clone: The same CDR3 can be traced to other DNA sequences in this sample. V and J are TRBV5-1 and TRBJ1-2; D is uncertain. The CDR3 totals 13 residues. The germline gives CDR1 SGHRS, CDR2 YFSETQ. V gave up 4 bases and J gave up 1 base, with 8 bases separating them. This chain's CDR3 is CASSDGSNYGYTF. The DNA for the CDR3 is TGCGCCAGCAGCGACGGGAGTAACTATGGCTACACCTTC.

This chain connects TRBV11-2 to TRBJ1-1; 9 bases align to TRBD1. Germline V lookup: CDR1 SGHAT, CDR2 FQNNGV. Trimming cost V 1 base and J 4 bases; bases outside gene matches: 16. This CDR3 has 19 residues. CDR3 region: CASSLAQTLQGAEGTEAFF. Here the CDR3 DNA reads TGTGCCAGCAGCTTAGCCCAAACCCTACAGGGGGCTGAGGGCACTGAAGCTTTCTTT.

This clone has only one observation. DNA for the CDR3: TGTGCCAGCAGTGAATCGACAGGGTCGGGAGAAAAACTGTTTTTT. It specifies CASSESTGSGEKLFF. The V and J genes are TRBV25-1 and TRBJ1-4; 7 bases line up with TRBD1. The CDR3 is made up of 15 amino acids. In germline, CDR1 is MGHDK, CDR2 SYGVNS. After removal of 1 base from V and 8 bases from J, the junction contained 7 bases not matched to a gene. The variable domain in full, with the rest retrieved from reference TRBV25-1 and TRBJ1-4, is EADIYQTPRYLVIGTGKKITLECSQTMGHDKMYWYQQDPGMELHLIHYSYGVNSTEKGDLSSESTVSRIRTEHFPLTLESARPSHTSQYLCASSESTGSGEKLFFGSGTQLSVL.

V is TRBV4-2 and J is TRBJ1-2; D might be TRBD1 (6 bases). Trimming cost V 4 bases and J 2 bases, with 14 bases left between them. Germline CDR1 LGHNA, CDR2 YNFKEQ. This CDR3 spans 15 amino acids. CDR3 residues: CASSLRETGNYGYTF. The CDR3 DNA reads TGTGCCAGCAGCCTCCGAGAAACAGGGAACTATGGCTACACCTTC.

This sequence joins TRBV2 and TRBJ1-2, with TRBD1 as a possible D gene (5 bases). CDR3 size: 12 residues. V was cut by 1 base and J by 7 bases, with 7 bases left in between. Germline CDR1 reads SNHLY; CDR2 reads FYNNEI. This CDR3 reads CASSEVGAGYTF. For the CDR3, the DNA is TGTGCCAGCAGTGAAGTAGGGGCTGGCTACACCTTC.

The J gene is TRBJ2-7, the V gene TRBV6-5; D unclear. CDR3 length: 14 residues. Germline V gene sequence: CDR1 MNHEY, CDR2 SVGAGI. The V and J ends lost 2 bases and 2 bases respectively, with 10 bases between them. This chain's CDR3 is CASSYLDSTYEQYF. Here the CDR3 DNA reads TGTGCCAGCAGTTACCTTGACTCTACCTACGAGCAGTACTTC.

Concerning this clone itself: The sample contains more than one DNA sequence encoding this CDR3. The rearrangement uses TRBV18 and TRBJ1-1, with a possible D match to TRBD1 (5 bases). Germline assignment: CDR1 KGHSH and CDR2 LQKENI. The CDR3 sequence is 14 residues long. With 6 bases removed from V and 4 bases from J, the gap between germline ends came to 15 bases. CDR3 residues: CASSPGAGFTEAFF. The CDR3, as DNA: TGTGCCAGCTCCCCCGGGGCGGGGTTCACTGAAGCTTTCTTT.

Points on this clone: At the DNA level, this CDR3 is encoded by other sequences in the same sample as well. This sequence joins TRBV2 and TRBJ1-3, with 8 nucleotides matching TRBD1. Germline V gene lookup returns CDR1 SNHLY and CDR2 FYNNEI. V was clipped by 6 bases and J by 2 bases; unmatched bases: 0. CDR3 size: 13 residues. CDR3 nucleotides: TGTGCCAGCAGACAGGGGGCTGGAAACACCATATATTTT. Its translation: CASRQGAGNTIYF.

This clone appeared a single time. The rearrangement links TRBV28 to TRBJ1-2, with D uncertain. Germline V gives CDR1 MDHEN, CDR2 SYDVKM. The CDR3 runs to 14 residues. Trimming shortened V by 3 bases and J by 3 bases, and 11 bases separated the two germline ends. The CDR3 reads CASSFSHPDYGYTF. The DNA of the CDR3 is TGTGCCAGCAGTTTCTCACACCCTGACTATGGCTACACCTTC.

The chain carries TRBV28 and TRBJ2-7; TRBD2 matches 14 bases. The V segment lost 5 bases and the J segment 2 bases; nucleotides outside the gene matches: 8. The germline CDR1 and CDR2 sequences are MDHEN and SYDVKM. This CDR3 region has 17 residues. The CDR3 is CASSPGGLAGVTYEQYF. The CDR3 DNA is TGTGCCAGCAGTCCGGGGGGACTAGCGGGAGTAACCTACGAGCAGTACTTC.

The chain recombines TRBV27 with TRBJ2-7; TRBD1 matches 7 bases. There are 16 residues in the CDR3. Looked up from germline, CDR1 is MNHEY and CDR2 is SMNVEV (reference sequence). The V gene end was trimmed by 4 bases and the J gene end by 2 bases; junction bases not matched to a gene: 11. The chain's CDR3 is CASSSLTGYRPYEQYF. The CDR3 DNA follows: TGTGCCAGCAGTTCCTTGACAGGGTATAGGCCCTACGAGCAGTACTTC.

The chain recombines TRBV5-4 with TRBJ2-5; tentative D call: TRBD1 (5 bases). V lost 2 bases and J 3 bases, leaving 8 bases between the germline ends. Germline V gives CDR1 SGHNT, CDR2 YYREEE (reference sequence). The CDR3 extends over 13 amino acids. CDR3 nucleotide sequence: TGTGCCAGCAGCTTTATAGGGGAAGAGACCCAGTACTTC. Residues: CASSFIGEETQYF. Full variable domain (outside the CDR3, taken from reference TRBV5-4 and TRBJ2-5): ETGVTQSPTHLIKTRGQQVTLRCSSQSGHNTVSWYQQALGQGPQFIFQYYREEENGRGNFPPRFSGLQFPNYSSELNVNALELDDSALYLCASSFIGEETQYFGPGTRLLVL.

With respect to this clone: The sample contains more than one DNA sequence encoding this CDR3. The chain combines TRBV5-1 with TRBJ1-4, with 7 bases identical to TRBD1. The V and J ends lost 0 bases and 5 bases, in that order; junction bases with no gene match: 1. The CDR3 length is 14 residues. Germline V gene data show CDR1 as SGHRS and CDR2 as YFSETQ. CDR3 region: CASSLGQGNEKLFF. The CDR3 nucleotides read TGCGCCAGCAGCTTGGGACAGGGCAATGAAAAACTGTTTTTT. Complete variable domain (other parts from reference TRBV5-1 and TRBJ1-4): KAGVTQTPRYLIKTRGQQVTLSCSPISGHRSVSWYQQTPGQGLQFLFEYFSETQRNKGNFPGRFSGRQFSNSRSEMNVSTLELGDSALYLCASSLGQGNEKLFFGSGTQLSVL.

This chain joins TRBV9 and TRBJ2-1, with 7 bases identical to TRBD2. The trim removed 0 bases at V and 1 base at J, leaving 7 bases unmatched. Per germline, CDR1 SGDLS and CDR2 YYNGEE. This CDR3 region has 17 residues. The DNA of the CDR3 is TGTGCCAGCAGCGTAGGTTGGGGGGAGGGATCCTACAATGAGCAGTTCTTC. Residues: CASSVGWGEGSYNEQFF.

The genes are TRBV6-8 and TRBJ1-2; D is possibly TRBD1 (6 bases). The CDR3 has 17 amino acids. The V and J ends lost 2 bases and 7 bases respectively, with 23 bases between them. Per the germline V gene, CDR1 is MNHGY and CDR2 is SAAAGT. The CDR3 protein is CASSYPAPGQTSGGYTF. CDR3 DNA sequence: TGTGCCAGCAGTTACCCCGCTCCTGGACAGACTTCGGGTGGCTACACCTTC.

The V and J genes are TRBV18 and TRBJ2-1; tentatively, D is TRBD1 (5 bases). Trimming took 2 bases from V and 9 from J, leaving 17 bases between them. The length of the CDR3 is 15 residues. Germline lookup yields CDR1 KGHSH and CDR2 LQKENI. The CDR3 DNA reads TGTGCCAGCTCACCAGGGGCAGGACGGGTCGGTGAGCAGTTCTTC. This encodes CASSPGAGRVGEQFF.

CDR3 sequence: CASSLVFRDGSPQHF. The CDR3 DNA reads TGTGCCAGCAGTTTAGTCTTCAGGGACGGGTCGCCCCAGCATTTT. The genes are TRBV28 and TRBJ1-5; TRBD1 might be the D (5 bases). V was trimmed by 2 bases and J by 9 bases, leaving 17 bases between them. This CDR3 contains 15 residues. Germline CDR1 is MDHEN and CDR2 is SYDVKM.

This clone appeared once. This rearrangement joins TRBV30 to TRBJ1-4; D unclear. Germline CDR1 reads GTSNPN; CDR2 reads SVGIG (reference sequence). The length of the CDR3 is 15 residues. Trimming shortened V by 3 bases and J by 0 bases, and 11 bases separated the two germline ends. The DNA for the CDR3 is TGTGCCTGGAGCGAAGGGTATTCAACTAATGAAAAACTGTTTTTT. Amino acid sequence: CAWSEGYSTNEKLFF.

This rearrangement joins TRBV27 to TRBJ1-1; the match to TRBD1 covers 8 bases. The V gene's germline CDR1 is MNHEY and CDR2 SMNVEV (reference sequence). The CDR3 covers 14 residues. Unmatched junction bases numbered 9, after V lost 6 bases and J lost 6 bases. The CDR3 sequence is CASSRTDRGPEAFF. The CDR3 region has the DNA TGTGCCAGCAGCCGCACCGACAGGGGCCCTGAAGCTTTCTTT.

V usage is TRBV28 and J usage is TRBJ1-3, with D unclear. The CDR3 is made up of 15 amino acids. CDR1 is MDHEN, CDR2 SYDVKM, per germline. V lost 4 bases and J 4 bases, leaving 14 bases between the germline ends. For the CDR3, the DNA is TGTGCCAGCAGTTCCTCATCGAGGGCCGGAAACACCATATATTTT. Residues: CASSSSSRAGNTIYF. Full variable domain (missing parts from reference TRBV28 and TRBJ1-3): DVKVTQSSRYLVKRTGEKVFLECVQDMDHENMFWYRQDPGLGLRLIYFSYDVKMKEKGDIPEGYSVSREKKERFSLILESASTNQTSMYLCASSSSSRAGNTIYFGEGSWLTVV.